A single sample gave rise to the 27 T cell receptor beta chains below, sequenced in a study of blood T cells in healthy people across ages. Through a sample-barcoded 5' primer and a J-beta primer mix, a second PCR was run for roughly 6 to 11 cycles. One entry per CDR3 protein results from TCRdb running MiXCR on the 5' RACE reads. Among approximately 1.5 million distinct CDR3 sequences listed, 35% to 45% were seen once. The sequencing sample was made of blood. These TCRs come from a woman aged 18-29 years in good health.

The rearrangement links TRBV7-2 to TRBJ2-7; unclear D gene. The CDR3 is 15 residues long. V lost 4 bases and J lost 0, with 13 bases in between. In germline, CDR1 is SGHTA, CDR2 FQGNSA. CDR3 loop: CASSSKRSSSYEQYF. CDR3 sequence (DNA): TGTGCCAGCAGCTCTAAACGTAGTAGCTCCTACGAGCAGTACTTC.

V gene TRBV30 combines with J gene TRBJ1-5; D is perhaps TRBD1 (6 bases). The CDR3 is made up of 13 amino acids. Germline V CDR1 and CDR2: GTSNPN, SVGIG (reference sequence). Trimming stripped 3 bases from V and 5 bases from J, with 11 bases between. CDR3 loop: CAWRQGAYQPQHF. The DNA of the CDR3 is TGTGCCTGGAGACAGGGCGCCTATCAGCCCCAGCATTTT.

Only a few counts were recorded for this clonotype. CDR3 sequence reads: CSARDRLQGSTDTQYF. The CDR3 DNA reads TGCAGTGCTAGAGATCGGCTACAGGGGAGCACAGATACGCAGTATTTT. V and J are TRBV20-1 and TRBJ2-3, with 7 positions matching TRBD1. V shed 0 bases, J shed 0 bases, and the junction held 6 bases outside the gene matches. Germline V gene data show CDR1 as DFQATT and CDR2 as SNEGSKA (reference sequence). The CDR3 is made up of 16 amino acids.

V and J are TRBV20-1 and TRBJ2-3; D is unclear. The V and J ends lost 0 bases and 10 bases respectively, with 11 bases between them. The germline gives CDR1 DFQATT, CDR2 SNEGSKA (reference sequence). This CDR3 region has 12 residues. In DNA, the CDR3 is TGCAGTGCTAGAGATTCAGGTTTGGCGCAGTATTTT. It codes for CSARDSGLAQYF.

The genes are TRBV20-1 and TRBJ2-7, with 11 bases that match TRBD2. The CDR3 loop spans 16 amino acids. In germline, CDR1 is DFQATT, CDR2 SNEGSKA (reference sequence). Germline trimming cut 0 bases from V and 4 bases from J; bases unmatched to any gene: 8. CDR3 in DNA: TGCAGTGCTAGAGACCCACTAGCGGGAGTAGGGTACGAGCAGTACTTC. Translating it yields CSARDPLAGVGYEQYF.

At least ten counts were recorded for this clonotype. This chain joins TRBV29-1 and TRBJ2-1; 11 positions match TRBD2. Germline CDR1 is SQVTM and CDR2 is ANQGSEA. This CDR3 has 13 amino acids. The trim removed 5 bases at V and 5 bases at J, leaving 2 bases unmatched. CDR3 DNA: TGCAGCGTTCGGGGACTAGCGGACAATGAGCAGTTCTTC. It specifies CSVRGLADNEQFF.

V and J are TRBV5-1 and TRBJ2-7, with 11 positions matching TRBD2. The CDR3 is 15 residues long. Germline CDR1 is SGHRS and CDR2 is YFSETQ. Trimming took 5 bases from V and 3 from J; bases not matched to a gene: 7. Here the CDR3 reads CASSSYGTSGYEQYF. DNA for the CDR3: TGCGCCAGCAGTTCGTACGGGACTAGCGGCTACGAGCAGTACTTC.

This clonotype was detected a few times. The genes are TRBV29-1 and TRBJ1-1; no clear D gene. V dropped 0 bases and J dropped 7 bases, with 12 bases sitting between them. CDR3 length: 13 amino acids. CDR1 is SQVTM and CDR2 is ANQGSEA in the germline V gene. In DNA, the CDR3 is TGCAGCGTTGAAGATTTACCAGGACTTGAAGCTTTCTTT. This translates into CSVEDLPGLEAFF.

This clonotype showed up just a few times. V and J are TRBV12-3 or TRBV12-4 and TRBJ2-2, with TRBD2 as a possible D gene (5 bases). The ends were cut back, 2 bases at V and 4 bases at J, with 8 bases in the middle. This CDR3 is built from 14 residues. CDR3 sequence (DNA): TGTGCCAGCAGTTTACGGGGTTTCACCGGGGAGCTGTTTTTT. Its protein is CASSLRGFTGELFF.

This sequence joins TRBV6-5 and TRBJ1-2; D gene unclear. Germline loops: CDR1 MNHEY, CDR2 SVGAGI. This CDR3 region has 15 residues. V lost 4 bases, J lost 4 bases, and 16 bases lay in between. Here the CDR3 reads CASSSTPIPVYGYTF. CDR3 in DNA: TGTGCCAGCAGTTCCACGCCGATTCCGGTCTATGGCTACACCTTC.

This clonotype was counted once. A junction boundary mismatches the germline segment, possibly from a read error. The V gene is TRBV6-2 or TRBV6-3, the J gene TRBJ2-1; 8 bases line up with TRBD1. The germline CDR1 and CDR2 sequences are MNHEY and SVGEGT. The CDR3 runs 16 residues. This CDR3 is CVSSYPRDRQVNEQFF. In nucleotides, the CDR3 is TGTGTCAGCAGTTACCCCCGGGACAGGCAAGTCAATGAGCAGTTCTTC.

This clonotype has just a few counts. The V gene is TRBV7-2, the J gene TRBJ2-7; 10 bases align to TRBD2. The J call is uncertain, as TRBJ2-5 better fits the DNA end. CDR3 length: 14 residues. Germline V CDR1 and CDR2: SGHTA, FQGNSA. The DNA of the CDR3 is TGTGCCAGCAGCTCGGGACTAGCGAGGGAGACCCAGTACTTC. This encodes CASSSGLARETQYF.

This clonotype was seen at least ten times. J is TRBJ2-3 and V is TRBV12-3 or TRBV12-4, with TRBD2 identical over 10 bases. Trimming cost V 5 bases and J 1 base; bases outside gene matches: 6. The CDR3 is 16 amino acids. CDR3 sequence: CASSEVTSGGTDTQYF. CDR3 nucleotides: TGTGCCAGCAGTGAAGTTACTAGCGGGGGCACAGATACGCAGTATTTT.

The chain is built from TRBV27 and TRBJ2-7; D perhaps matches TRBD1 (5 bases). V shed 7 bases and J shed 7 bases, with 32 bases lying between them. The length of the CDR3 is 18 residues. Germline loops: CDR1 MNHEY, CDR2 SMNVEV (reference sequence). As DNA, the CDR3 is TGTGCCAGCACCACTACCCTTACGACAGCGAAGGTGTACAATGAGCAGTACTTC. Protein sequence: CASTTTLTTAKVYNEQYF.

V and J are TRBV5-1 and TRBJ2-1, with 8 positions matching TRBD1. Germline V gene sequence: CDR1 SGHRS, CDR2 YFSETQ. Trimming removed 0 bases from V and 9 bases from J; junction bases left unmatched: 8. The CDR3 length is 15 residues. In nucleotides, the CDR3 is TGCGCCAGCAGCTTGGACCTGACAGGGGACCGTGAGCAGTTCTTC. Protein product: CASSLDLTGDREQFF. The variable domain in full, with the rest retrieved from reference TRBV5-1 and TRBJ2-1, is KAGVTQTPRYLIKTRGQQVTLSCSPISGHRSVSWYQQTPGQGLQFLFEYFSETQRNKGNFPGRFSGRQFSNSRSEMNVSTLELGDSALYLCASSLDLTGDREQFFGPGTRLTVL.

V gene TRBV7-9 combines with J gene TRBJ1-6; D is possibly TRBD1 (5 bases). The CDR3 runs 14 residues. Trimming removed 6 bases from V and 3 bases from J, with 9 bases in between. The V gene's germline CDR1 is SEHNR and CDR2 FQNEAQ (reference sequence). CDR3 DNA: TGTGCCAGCAGGGGGGACGTCTATAATTCACCCCTCCACTTT. Translating it yields CASRGDVYNSPLHF.

V gene TRBV21-1 combines with J gene TRBJ2-1; TRBD1 reflects the table's D call only, with no check against the DNA. TRBV21-1 is a pseudogene segment. The CDR3 spans 15 residues. CDR3 sequence: CVSSADMSSYNEQFF. The DNA for the CDR3 is TGTGTCAGCAGCGCGGACATGAGCTCCTACAATGAGCAGTTCTTC.

V and J are TRBV3-1 and TRBJ1-1; the D is unclear. CDR3 length: 14 amino acids. Germline V gene data show CDR1 as LGHDT and CDR2 as YNNKEL (reference sequence). Trimming took off 1 base at V and 6 bases at J, with 12 bases between the two ends. The CDR3 loop reads CASSQVGLSAEAFF. CDR3 DNA: TGTGCCAGCAGCCAAGTAGGCCTCAGCGCTGAAGCTTTCTTT.

The rearrangement links TRBV15 to TRBJ1-2; 7 bases are a match to TRBD1. The CDR3 is 14 residues long. The J segment lost 8 bases and the V segment lost 4 bases, leaving 10 bases of the junction unmatched. Germline assignment: CDR1 LNHNV and CDR2 YYDKDF (reference sequence). CDR3 amino acids: CATSNNRDSRGYTF. The CDR3 DNA reads as TGTGCCACCAGCAATAACCGGGACAGTCGAGGCTACACCTTC.

The chain uses TRBV4-2 and TRBJ1-5; 11 bases line up with TRBD1. The J segment lost 6 bases and the V segment lost 3 bases, leaving 4 bases of the junction unmatched. Germline V lookup: CDR1 LGHNA, CDR2 YNFKEQ. CDR3 length: 15 residues. CDR3 DNA: TGTGCCAGCAGCCAGGGGACAGGGGGATTTCAGCCCCAGCATTTT. It specifies CASSQGTGGFQPQHF.

The chain links TRBV3-1 to TRBJ2-2; D gene uncertain. V was clipped by 4 bases and J by 5 bases, with 8 bases between them. Germline V gene sequence: CDR1 LGHDT, CDR2 YNNKEL (reference sequence). This CDR3 has 13 amino acids. For the CDR3, the DNA is TGTGCCAGCAGCCCCATTGAGACCGGGGAGCTGTTTTTT. This sequence encodes CASSPIETGELFF.

This clonotype was seen more than once but under ten times. The chain is built from TRBV20-1 and TRBJ2-7, with D possibly TRBD1 on 6 matching bases. The CDR3 covers 13 residues. V gave up 1 base and J gave up 6 bases, with 13 bases separating them. Germline-derived CDR1 and CDR2 are DFQATT and SNEGSKA (reference sequence). This CDR3 is CSARVTGFREQYF. The CDR3 DNA reads as TGCAGTGCTAGAGTAACAGGGTTCCGCGAGCAGTACTTC.

This rearrangement joins TRBV9 to TRBJ2-7; the match to TRBD2 covers 11 bases. Germline loops: CDR1 SGDLS, CDR2 YYNGEE. J was trimmed by 3 bases and V by 3 bases; bases with no gene match: 2. This CDR3 contains 14 residues. The CDR3 protein is CASSGGLAGYEQYF. Here the CDR3 DNA reads TGTGCCAGCAGCGGAGGACTAGCGGGCTACGAGCAGTACTTC.

This clonotype has a handful of counts. The rearrangement joins TRBV3-1 to TRBJ2-3; TRBD2 might be the D (5 bases). Germline V CDR1 and CDR2: LGHDT, YNNKEL (reference sequence). CDR3 length: 15 amino acids. The V and J ends lost 4 bases and 6 bases respectively, with 17 bases between them. CDR3 bases: TGTGCCAGCAGCCCGCGGGTCTATGCCGGGGATACGCAGTATTTT. Protein product: CASSPRVYAGDTQYF.

The rearrangement uses TRBV4-2 and TRBJ2-1; 7 bases agree with TRBD2. The J call is uncertain, as TRBJ2-7 better fits the DNA end. The CDR3 spans 17 residues. Germline CDR1 reads LGHNA; CDR2 reads YNFKEQ. This chain's CDR3 is CASSPQPTGEGYNEQYF. DNA of the CDR3: TGTGCCAGCAGCCCCCAGCCGACGGGGGAGGGCTACAATGAGCAGTACTTC.

V gene TRBV4-2 combines with J gene TRBJ2-3, with D uncertain. Per the germline V gene, CDR1 is LGHNA and CDR2 is YNFKEQ. CDR3 length equals 16 residues. V gave up 0 bases and J gave up 0 bases, with 10 bases separating them. This CDR3 reads CASSQEASSSTDTQYF. In DNA form, the CDR3 reads TGTGCCAGCAGCCAAGAGGCGAGTAGTAGCACAGATACGCAGTATTTT.

The chain has TRBV10-3 and TRBJ1-1; TRBD1 aligns across 7 bases. The CDR3 has 14 amino acids. The germline V gene has CDR1 ENHRY and CDR2 SYGVKD. Unmatched junction bases numbered 5, after V lost 7 bases and J lost 0 bases. CDR3 amino acids: CAIKGQVMNTEAFF. CDR3 nucleotide sequence: TGTGCCATCAAAGGACAGGTTATGAACACTGAAGCTTTCTTT.